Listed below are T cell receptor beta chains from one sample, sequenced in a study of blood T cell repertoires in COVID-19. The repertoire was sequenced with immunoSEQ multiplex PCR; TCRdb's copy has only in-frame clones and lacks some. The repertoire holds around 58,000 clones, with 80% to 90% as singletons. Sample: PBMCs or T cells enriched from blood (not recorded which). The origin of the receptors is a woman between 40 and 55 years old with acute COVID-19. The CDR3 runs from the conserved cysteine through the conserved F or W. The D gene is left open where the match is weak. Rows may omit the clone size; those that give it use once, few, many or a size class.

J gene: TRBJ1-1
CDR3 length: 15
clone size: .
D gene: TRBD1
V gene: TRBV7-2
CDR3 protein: CASSVRQGQNTEAFF
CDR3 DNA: TGTGCCAGCAGCGTTAGACAGGGGCAGAACACTGAAGCTTTCTTT

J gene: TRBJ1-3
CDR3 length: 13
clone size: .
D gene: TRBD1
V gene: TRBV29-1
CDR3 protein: CSVSQGAGNTIYF
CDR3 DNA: TGCAGCGTTTCACAGGGGGCTGGAAACACCATATATTTT

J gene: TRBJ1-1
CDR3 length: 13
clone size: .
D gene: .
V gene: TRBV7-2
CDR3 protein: CASSKSERDEAFF
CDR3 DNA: TGTGCCAGCAGCAAATCAGAGCGCGATGAAGCTTTCTTT

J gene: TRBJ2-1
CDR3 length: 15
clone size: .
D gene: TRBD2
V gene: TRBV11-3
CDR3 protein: CASSLGSAGNNEQFF
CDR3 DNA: TGTGCCAGCAGCTTAGGATCAGCGGGAAACAATGAGCAGTTCTTC

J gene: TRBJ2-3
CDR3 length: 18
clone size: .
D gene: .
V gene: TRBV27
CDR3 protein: CASSFRALIRGNTDTQYF
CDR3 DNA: TGTGCCAGCAGTTTCCGTGCCCTTATCCGAGGTAACACAGATACGCAGTATTTT

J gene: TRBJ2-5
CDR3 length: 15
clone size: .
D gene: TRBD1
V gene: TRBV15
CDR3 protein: CATSRGTGGIGTQYF
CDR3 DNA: TGTGCCACCAGCAGAGGGACAGGGGGTATAGGGACCCAGTACTTC

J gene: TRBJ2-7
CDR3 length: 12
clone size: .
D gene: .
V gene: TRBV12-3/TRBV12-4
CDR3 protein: CASSITGNEQYF
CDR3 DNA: TGTGCCAGCAGTATAACAGGGAACGAGCAGTACTTC

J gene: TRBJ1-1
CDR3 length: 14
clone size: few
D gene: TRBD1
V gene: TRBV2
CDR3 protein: CASSESQGWTEAFF
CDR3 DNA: TGTGCCAGCAGTGAATCACAGGGGTGGACTGAAGCTTTCTTT

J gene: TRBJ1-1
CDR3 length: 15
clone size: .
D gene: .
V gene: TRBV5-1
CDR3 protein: CASSPDRLALTEAFF
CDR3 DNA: TGCGCCAGCAGCCCCGACAGGTTGGCCCTAACTGAAGCTTTCTTT

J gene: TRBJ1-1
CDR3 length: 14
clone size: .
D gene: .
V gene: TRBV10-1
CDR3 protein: CASSESFGNTEAFF
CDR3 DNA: TGCGCCAGCAGTGAGTCTTTCGGGAACACTGAAGCTTTCTTT

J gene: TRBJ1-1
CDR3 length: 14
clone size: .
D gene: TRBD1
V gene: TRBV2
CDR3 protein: CASGFRGPNTEAFF
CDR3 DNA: TGTGCCAGCGGATTCAGGGGGCCCAACACTGAAGCTTTCTTT

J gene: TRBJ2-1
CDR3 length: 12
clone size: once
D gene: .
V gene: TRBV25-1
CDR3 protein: CASSLSYNEQFF
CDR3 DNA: TGTGCCAGCAGTTTATCCTACAATGAGCAGTTCTTC